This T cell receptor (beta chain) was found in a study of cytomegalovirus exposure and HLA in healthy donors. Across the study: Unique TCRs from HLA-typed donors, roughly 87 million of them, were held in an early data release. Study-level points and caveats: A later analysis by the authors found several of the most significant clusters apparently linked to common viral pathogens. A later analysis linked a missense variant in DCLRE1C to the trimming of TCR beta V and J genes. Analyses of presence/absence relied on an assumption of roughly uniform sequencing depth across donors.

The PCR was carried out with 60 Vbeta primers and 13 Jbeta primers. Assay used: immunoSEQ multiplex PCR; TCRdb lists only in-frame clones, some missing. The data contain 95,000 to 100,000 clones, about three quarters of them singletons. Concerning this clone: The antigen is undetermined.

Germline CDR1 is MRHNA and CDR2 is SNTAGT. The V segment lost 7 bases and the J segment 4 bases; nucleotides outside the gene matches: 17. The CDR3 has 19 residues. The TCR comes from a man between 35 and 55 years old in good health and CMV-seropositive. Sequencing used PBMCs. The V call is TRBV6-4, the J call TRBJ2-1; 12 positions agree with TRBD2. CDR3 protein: CASTRKRLAGEFSYNEQFF. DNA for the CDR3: TGTGCCAGCACCAGAAAAAGACTAGCGGGAGAGTTCTCTTACAATGAGCAGTTCTTC.